These T cell receptor beta chains were read from a single sample in a study of blood T cell repertoires in COVID-19. TCRdb's table, derived via immunoSEQ multiplex PCR, lists solely in-frame clones and lacks some. The sample consists of a few hundred thousand clones, roughly 80% of them appearing once. What was sequenced was peripheral blood. The receptors come from a human donor in a cohort sampled during active COVID-19. CDR3s include the opening cysteine and the closing phenylalanine or tryptophan. A D gene is named only where the DNA matches it firmly. Some rows mark clone size as missing; the rest say once, few, many or name a class of expanded clone.

clone_size: .
j_call: TRBJ1-5
d_call: .
cdr3_length: 14
v_call: TRBV18
cdr3_aa: CASSPVGASQPQHF
cdr3_nt: TGTGCCAGCTCACCGGTGGGAGCTAGTCAGCCCCAGCATTTT

clone_size: .
j_call: TRBJ1-2
d_call: TRBD1
cdr3_length: 13
v_call: TRBV24-1
cdr3_aa: CATSDPTGVGYTF
cdr3_nt: TGTGCCACCAGTGATCCTACAGGGGTTGGCTACACCTTC

clone_size: .
j_call: TRBJ2-1
d_call: TRBD2
cdr3_length: 16
v_call: TRBV11-2
cdr3_aa: CASSGGTSLRYNEQFF
cdr3_nt: TGTGCCAGCAGCGGGGGGACTAGCCTTCGCTACAATGAGCAGTTCTTC

clone_size: .
j_call: TRBJ1-1
d_call: TRBD1
cdr3_length: 15
v_call: TRBV14
cdr3_aa: CASSQTGQIINEAFF
cdr3_nt: TGTGCCAGCAGCCAAACGGGACAGATAATAAATGAAGCTTTCTTT

clone_size: .
j_call: TRBJ1-3
d_call: TRBD1
cdr3_length: 16
v_call: TRBV9
cdr3_aa: CASSVIGTGSGNTIYF
cdr3_nt: TGTGCCAGCAGCGTAATCGGGACAGGGTCTGGAAACACCATATATTTT

clone_size: .
j_call: TRBJ1-2
d_call: TRBD1
cdr3_length: 16
v_call: TRBV9
cdr3_aa: CASSRQGANPNYGYTF
cdr3_nt: TGTGCCAGCAGCAGACAGGGGGCGAACCCTAACTATGGCTACACCTTC

clone_size: .
j_call: TRBJ1-2
d_call: .
cdr3_length: 16
v_call: TRBV6-1
cdr3_aa: CASSADPSGLIEGYTF
cdr3_nt: TGTGCCAGCAGTGCGGATCCTTCGGGGTTAATTGAGGGCTACACCTTC

clone_size: few
j_call: TRBJ1-1
d_call: TRBD1
cdr3_length: 12
v_call: TRBV3-1/TRBV3-2
cdr3_aa: CASSHVGTAGFF
cdr3_nt: TGTGCCAGCAGCCATGTGGGGACAGCGGGTTTCTTT

clone_size: .
j_call: TRBJ1-1
d_call: TRBD1
cdr3_length: 15
v_call: TRBV24-1
cdr3_aa: CATSDPGTGSTEAFF
cdr3_nt: TGTGCCACCAGTGATCCCGGGACAGGGAGCACTGAAGCTTTCTTT

clone_size: .
j_call: TRBJ1-2
d_call: TRBD1
cdr3_length: 17
v_call: TRBV2
cdr3_aa: CASSNRGRGRTNYGYTF
cdr3_nt: TGTGCCAGCAGTAACCGGGGCAGGGGGCGTACGAACTATGGCTACACCTTC

clone_size: once
j_call: TRBJ2-6
d_call: TRBD2
cdr3_length: 18
v_call: TRBV9
cdr3_aa: CASSVGLAGFSGANVLTF
cdr3_nt: TGTGCCAGCAGCGTAGGACTAGCGGGGTTCTCTGGGGCCAACGTCCTGACTTTC

clone_size: .
j_call: TRBJ2-7
d_call: .
cdr3_length: 12
v_call: TRBV6-2/TRBV6-3
cdr3_aa: CASSYGRYEQYF
cdr3_nt: TGTGCCAGCAGTTATGGGAGATACGAGCAGTACTTC

clone_size: .
j_call: TRBJ1-5
d_call: .
cdr3_length: 13
v_call: TRBV2
cdr3_aa: CASRGEGDQPQHF
cdr3_nt: TGTGCCAGCAGGGGGGAGGGGGATCAGCCCCAGCATTTT

clone_size: few
j_call: TRBJ2-4
d_call: .
cdr3_length: 19
v_call: TRBV4-1
cdr3_aa: CASSQDPHALGESGNIQYF
cdr3_nt: TGCGCCAGCAGCCAAGATCCCCATGCATTGGGAGAGTCGGGAAACATTCAGTACTTC

clone_size: .
j_call: TRBJ2-7
d_call: .
cdr3_length: 14
v_call: TRBV7-2
cdr3_aa: CASSLAGDPLEQYF
cdr3_nt: TGTGCCAGCAGCTTAGCGGGAGACCCACTCGAGCAGTACTTC

clone_size: .
j_call: TRBJ2-2
d_call: .
cdr3_length: 14
v_call: TRBV9
cdr3_aa: CATRSGVSTGELFF
cdr3_nt: TGTGCCACCAGATCGGGGGTCAGCACCGGGGAGCTGTTTTTT

clone_size: .
j_call: TRBJ2-7
d_call: .
cdr3_length: 18
v_call: TRBV7-2
cdr3_aa: CASSLRGRSGRFHYEQYF
cdr3_nt: TGTGCCAGCAGCTTACGGGGCCGTAGCGGCAGGTTTCACTACGAGCAGTACTTC

clone_size: many
j_call: TRBJ1-2
d_call: .
cdr3_length: 13
v_call: TRBV9
cdr3_aa: CASSAGHKHGYTF
cdr3_nt: TGTGCCAGCAGCGCCGGACATAAGCATGGCTACACCTTC

clone_size: .
j_call: TRBJ2-3
d_call: TRBD2
cdr3_length: 18
v_call: TRBV5-4
cdr3_aa: CASSPRTSGRTYTDTQYF
cdr3_nt: TGTGCCAGCAGCCCTCGGACTAGCGGGAGGACTTACACAGATACGCAGTATTTT

clone_size: .
j_call: TRBJ2-7
d_call: .
cdr3_length: 16
v_call: TRBV7-2
cdr3_aa: CASSLVPAMSSYEQYF
cdr3_nt: TGTGCCAGCAGCTTAGTACCAGCGATGAGCTCCTACGAGCAGTACTTC

clone_size: few
j_call: TRBJ1-2
d_call: .
cdr3_length: 16
v_call: TRBV27
cdr3_aa: CASSGQGQRRYYGYTF
cdr3_nt: TGTGCCAGCAGTGGCCAGGGACAACGCCGATACTATGGCTACACCTTC

clone_size: .
j_call: TRBJ2-2
d_call: .
cdr3_length: 17
v_call: TRBV21-1
cdr3_aa: CASTPGGDRGFTGELFF
cdr3_nt: TGTGCCAGCACCCCCGGGGGGGACAGGGGTTTCACCGGGGAGCTGTTTTTT

clone_size: .
j_call: TRBJ1-2
d_call: TRBD1
cdr3_length: 15
v_call: TRBV6-5
cdr3_aa: CASSYSTGSYYGYTF
cdr3_nt: TGTGCCAGCAGTTATTCGACAGGGTCGTACTATGGCTACACCTTC

clone_size: .
j_call: TRBJ2-2
d_call: .
cdr3_length: 15
v_call: TRBV4-2
cdr3_aa: CASSQVRGGGGELFF
cdr3_nt: TGTGCCAGCAGCCAAGTTAGGGGAGGAGGCGGGGAGCTGTTTTTT

clone_size: .
j_call: TRBJ2-7
d_call: .
cdr3_length: 16
v_call: TRBV4-1
cdr3_aa: CASSQGDNGGKYEQYF
cdr3_nt: TGCGCCAGCAGCCAAGGGGACAATGGGGGAAAATACGAGCAGTACTTC

clone_size: .
j_call: TRBJ1-5
d_call: TRBD1
cdr3_length: 15
v_call: TRBV4-1
cdr3_aa: CASSQPTGGGQPQHF
cdr3_nt: TGCGCCAGCAGCCAACCGACAGGGGGGGGCCAGCCCCAGCATTTT

clone_size: few
j_call: TRBJ2-5
d_call: TRBD2
cdr3_length: 19
v_call: TRBV14
cdr3_aa: CASSQAGLAAHGWGVTQYF
cdr3_nt: TGTGCCAGCAGCCAAGCGGGACTAGCGGCTCACGGATGGGGGGTGACCCAGTACTTC

clone_size: .
j_call: TRBJ1-5
d_call: .
cdr3_length: 13
v_call: TRBV12-3/TRBV12-4
cdr3_aa: CASSPDSYQPQHF
cdr3_nt: TGTGCCAGCAGCCCGGACAGTTATCAGCCCCAGCATTTT

clone_size: .
j_call: TRBJ1-6
d_call: TRBD1
cdr3_length: 15
v_call: TRBV29-1
cdr3_aa: CSVGMGTGSNSPLHF
cdr3_nt: TGCAGCGTTGGGATGGGGACAGGGAGCAATTCACCCCTCCACTTT

clone_size: .
j_call: TRBJ1-2
d_call: .
cdr3_length: 14
v_call: TRBV5-1
cdr3_aa: CASSLGDNNYGYTF
cdr3_nt: TGCGCCAGCAGCTTGGGGGACAACAACTATGGCTACACCTTC

clone_size: .
j_call: TRBJ2-1
d_call: TRBD2
cdr3_length: 14
v_call: TRBV27
cdr3_aa: CASSLRDGGDEQFF
cdr3_nt: TGTGCCAGCAGTTTAAGGGACGGGGGGGATGAGCAGTTCTTC

clone_size: .
j_call: TRBJ2-7
d_call: .
cdr3_length: 12
v_call: TRBV28
cdr3_aa: CASSSTVYEQYF
cdr3_nt: TGTGCCAGCAGTTCGACAGTATACGAGCAGTACTTC

clone_size: .
j_call: TRBJ2-7
d_call: .
cdr3_length: 16
v_call: TRBV6-2/TRBV6-3
cdr3_aa: CASSYQFHRDGYEQYF
cdr3_nt: TGTGCCAGCAGTTACCAATTTCACAGGGACGGCTACGAGCAGTACTTC

clone_size: .
j_call: TRBJ2-3
d_call: TRBD2
cdr3_length: 16
v_call: TRBV28
cdr3_aa: CASSWVAGGSTDTQYF
cdr3_nt: TGTGCCAGCAGTTGGGTAGCGGGAGGGAGCACAGATACGCAGTATTTT

clone_size: .
j_call: TRBJ1-2
d_call: TRBD1
cdr3_length: 15
v_call: TRBV9
cdr3_aa: CASSQDRVKGNGYTF
cdr3_nt: TGTGCCAGCAGCCAGGACAGGGTCAAAGGGAATGGCTACACCTTC

clone_size: .
j_call: TRBJ2-7
d_call: TRBD1
cdr3_length: 15
v_call: TRBV28
cdr3_aa: CASSPRQGARREQYF
cdr3_nt: TGTGCCAGCAGTCCTAGACAGGGGGCGAGGAGGGAGCAGTACTTC

clone_size: .
j_call: TRBJ2-7
d_call: TRBD2
cdr3_length: 15
v_call: TRBV25-1
cdr3_aa: CASSAWSAGVYEQYF
cdr3_nt: TGTGCCAGCAGTGCCTGGTCAGCGGGAGTGTACGAGCAGTACTTC

clone_size: .
j_call: TRBJ2-3
d_call: .
cdr3_length: 15
v_call: TRBV28
cdr3_aa: CASTPPAGRPDTQYF
cdr3_nt: TGTGCCAGCACTCCACCGGCAGGGAGGCCAGATACGCAGTATTTT

clone_size: .
j_call: TRBJ2-5
d_call: TRBD2
cdr3_length: 15
v_call: TRBV6-5
cdr3_aa: CASSYSLAGGRSQYF
cdr3_nt: TGTGCCAGCAGTTACAGTCTAGCGGGAGGTCGGAGCCAGTACTTC

clone_size: .
j_call: TRBJ1-2
d_call: TRBD1
cdr3_length: 13
v_call: TRBV19
cdr3_aa: CASSLTGGGGYTF
cdr3_nt: TGTGCCAGTAGTCTTACAGGGGGCGGCGGCTACACCTTC

clone_size: .
j_call: TRBJ2-7
d_call: TRBD1
cdr3_length: 15
v_call: TRBV5-1
cdr3_aa: CASSLTGDRPYEQYF
cdr3_nt: TGCGCCAGCAGCTTGACGGGGGACAGGCCTTACGAGCAGTACTTC

clone_size: .
j_call: TRBJ1-4
d_call: TRBD1
cdr3_length: 16
v_call: TRBV7-2
cdr3_aa: CASSFAPGQVDEKLFF
cdr3_nt: TGTGCCAGCAGCTTTGCCCCGGGACAGGTGGATGAAAAACTGTTTTTT

clone_size: .
j_call: TRBJ2-1
d_call: TRBD2
cdr3_length: 18
v_call: TRBV19
cdr3_aa: CASQGAASGRAGHNEQFF
cdr3_nt: TGTGCCAGTCAAGGGGCAGCTAGCGGGAGGGCCGGTCACAATGAGCAGTTCTTC

clone_size: .
j_call: TRBJ2-7
d_call: TRBD2
cdr3_length: 14
v_call: TRBV27
cdr3_aa: CASSFARGAYEQYF
cdr3_nt: TGTGCCAGCAGTTTCGCCCGGGGGGCCTACGAGCAGTACTTC

clone_size: .
j_call: TRBJ2-7
d_call: TRBD1
cdr3_length: 13
v_call: TRBV7-2
cdr3_aa: CASSVRQGYEQYF
cdr3_nt: TGTGCCAGCAGCGTACGACAGGGCTACGAGCAGTACTTC

clone_size: .
j_call: TRBJ2-1
d_call: TRBD2
cdr3_length: 17
v_call: TRBV30
cdr3_aa: CAWSVRWTSGRASEQFF
cdr3_nt: TGTGCCTGGAGTGTACGGTGGACTAGCGGGAGGGCGTCTGAGCAGTTCTTC

clone_size: .
j_call: TRBJ2-7
d_call: TRBD1
cdr3_length: 17
v_call: TRBV4-2
cdr3_aa: CASSQPSRTGGSYEQYF
cdr3_nt: TGTGCCAGCAGCCAACCCTCCCGAACAGGGGGATCCTACGAGCAGTACTTC

clone_size: .
j_call: TRBJ2-7
d_call: TRBD2
cdr3_length: 15
v_call: TRBV7-6
cdr3_aa: CASSLIVEAGGEQYF
cdr3_nt: TGTGCCAGCAGCTTAATCGTAGAAGCGGGAGGGGAGCAGTACTTC

clone_size: .
j_call: TRBJ2-6
d_call: .
cdr3_length: 14
v_call: TRBV6-6
cdr3_aa: CASSYLSGANVLTF
cdr3_nt: TGTGCCAGCAGTTACCTCTCTGGGGCCAACGTCCTGACTTTC

clone_size: .
j_call: TRBJ2-2
d_call: TRBD2
cdr3_length: 16
v_call: TRBV5-8
cdr3_aa: CASSLFSGGNTGELFF
cdr3_nt: TGTGCCAGCAGCTTGTTCAGCGGGGGGAACACCGGGGAGCTGTTTTTT

clone_size: .
j_call: TRBJ2-1
d_call: .
cdr3_length: 17
v_call: TRBV4-1
cdr3_aa: CASSQDRFRSSYNEQFF
cdr3_nt: TGCGCCAGCAGCCAAGATAGGTTCCGGAGCTCCTACAATGAGCAGTTCTTC

clone_size: .
j_call: TRBJ1-3
d_call: .
cdr3_length: 16
v_call: TRBV5-4
cdr3_aa: CASSPGQSSSRSTIYF
cdr3_nt: TGTGCCAGCAGCCCCGGACAGTCCTCCTCTCGGTCCACCATATATTTT

clone_size: once
j_call: TRBJ1-5
d_call: .
cdr3_length: 15
v_call: TRBV6-4
cdr3_aa: CASSPRWRVHQPQHF
cdr3_nt: TGTGCCAGCAGCCCTCGGTGGAGGGTACATCAGCCCCAGCATTTT

clone_size: .
j_call: TRBJ2-7
d_call: TRBD1
cdr3_length: 15
v_call: TRBV19
cdr3_aa: CASRFAGTDPYEQYF
cdr3_nt: TGTGCCAGTAGGTTCGCCGGGACAGACCCCTACGAGCAGTACTTC

clone_size: .
j_call: TRBJ2-7
d_call: TRBD2
cdr3_length: 16
v_call: TRBV28
cdr3_aa: CATSRWRETSLGEQYF
cdr3_nt: TGTGCCACCTCCCGGTGGCGGGAGACCTCTTTAGGCGAGCAGTACTTC

clone_size: .
j_call: TRBJ1-5
d_call: .
cdr3_length: 15
v_call: TRBV6-5
cdr3_aa: CASSLSNLSNQPQHF
cdr3_nt: TGTGCCAGCAGTTTGAGTAACCTTAGCAATCAGCCCCAGCATTTT

clone_size: .
j_call: TRBJ1-5
d_call: TRBD1
cdr3_length: 19
v_call: TRBV24-1
cdr3_aa: CATPCGLRDRGSLGQPQHF
cdr3_nt: TGTGCCACCCCCTGCGGACTAAGAGACAGGGGATCCCTGGGTCAGCCCCAGCATTTT

clone_size: .
j_call: TRBJ1-5
d_call: .
cdr3_length: 14
v_call: TRBV9
cdr3_aa: CASSRGVLGQPQHF
cdr3_nt: TGTGCCAGCAGCCGCGGGGTGCTCGGTCAGCCCCAGCATTTT

clone_size: .
j_call: TRBJ2-1
d_call: .
cdr3_length: 14
v_call: TRBV18
cdr3_aa: CASSHLPPNNEQFF
cdr3_nt: TGTGCCAGCTCACACCTACCACCGAACAATGAGCAGTTCTTC

clone_size: .
j_call: TRBJ2-3
d_call: TRBD2
cdr3_length: 16
v_call: TRBV7-9
cdr3_aa: CASSAIGTKPTDTQYF
cdr3_nt: TGTGCCAGCAGCGCCATTGGGACTAAGCCTACAGATACGCAGTATTTT